This entry is about one T cell receptor (beta chain). This entry is derived from a study of T cell changes during pregnancy in multiple sclerosis. The CDR3 runs 15 residues. CDR1 and CDR2 (germline): GTSNPN, SVGIG (reference sequence). V was cut by 1 base and J by 3 bases, with 15 bases left in between. Profiled with immunoSEQ multiplex PCR; TCRdb holds only in-frame clones, not every one. The data contain 15,000 or so clones, 70% to 90% of them singletons. The sequences come from CD8+ T cells from peripheral blood mononuclear cells, collected after pregnancy. The chain carries TRBV30 and TRBJ2-5; possible D gene TRBD1, 6 bases. The sequence was collected from a female donor in good health, enrolled as a control in a pregnancy study. CDR3 sequence reads: CAWSDPGTHEETQYF. In DNA, the CDR3 is TGTGCCTGGAGTGACCCCGGGACACACGAAGAGACCCAGTACTTC.